This T cell receptor (beta chain) stems from a study of blood T cell repertoires in COVID-19. In the study overall: Sources were T cells, B-cell-depleted T cells, or PBMCs; the material itself was cDNA or gDNA.

The Seattle patients, enrolled during active infection, were followed longitudinally. In the source study's methods: Nucleated cell counts were estimated from reference gene primer amplification. Method: immunoSEQ multiplex PCR; TCRdb's copy keeps in-frame clones and lacks some. V and J calls and clone size are those listed in that table; D and trimming were worked out from the DNA. This table has roughly 500,000 clones, approximately 92% appearing once. The CDR3 has 16 residues. V trimming: 6 bases; J trimming: 6 bases; junction bases outside the gene matches: 11. Germline lookup yields CDR1 SNHLY and CDR2 FYNNEI.

The chain employs TRBV2 and TRBJ2-2; 9 positions agree with TRBD1. Sequencing was done on a sample of peripheral blood. The source of this sequence is a man between 18 and 29 years old with COVID-19, enrolled during active disease. Written as DNA, the CDR3 is TGTGCCAGCAGGGAGGACGGGGACAGGGCGGCCGGGGAGCTGTTTTTT. Amino acid sequence: CASREDGDRAAGELFF.